This T cell receptor (beta chain) was sequenced during a study of CD8+ T cells in alopecia areata. CDR1 is SGHNT and CDR2 is YYREEE in the germline V gene (reference sequence). This CDR3 region has 15 residues. Trimming removed 4 bases at V and 0 bases at J, with 12 bases between. Reverse transcription of extracted RNA yielded cDNA, which provided the sequencing template. Clones were read by immunoSEQ multiplex PCR, and TCRdb kept only the in-frame ones, dropping some. The sample lists 200,000 to 250,000 clones; about three fifths were seen once. The sample in question was CD4+ T cells sorted from blood, obtained at week 0. The rearrangement uses TRBV5-4 and TRBJ2-3, with D unresolved. The receptor was isolated from a human donor with alopecia areata. CDR3 in DNA: TGTGCCAGCAGCATCGACGGGCCTAGCACAGATACGCAGTATTTT. Translation: CASSIDGPSTDTQYF.